The 11 T cell receptor beta chains listed next were all sequenced from one sample in a study of T cell repertoires in cytomegalovirus infection. TCRdb called the reads again in MiXCR, with one record for every CDR3 protein. The table shows about 230,000 distinct CDR3 sequences, with 22% occurring only once. The sample taken for sequencing was CD8+ T cells from PBMCs. The receptors shown here come from a human donor in good health (CMV status not recorded). Some clones in this sample may be carry-over from other donors' samples.

The gene calls are TRBV20-1 and TRBJ1-1; the D is unclear. This CDR3 is built from 13 residues. V lost 0 bases and J 1 base, leaving 6 bases between the germline ends. Germline V gene data show CDR1 as DFQATT and CDR2 as SNEGSKA (reference sequence). CDR3 protein: CSARDRRNTEAFF. The CDR3 nucleotides read TGCAGTGCTAGAGATAGGAGGAACACTGAAGCTTTCTTT.

In its sample, this clonotype was seen a few times. CDR3 DNA sequence: TGCAGCGTTGGTCTGGACGGATCCTACGAGCAGTACTTC. Encoded protein: CSVGLDGSYEQYF. V usage is TRBV29-1 and J usage is TRBJ2-7; no reliable D call. Germline V gene data show CDR1 as SQVTM and CDR2 as ANQGSEA. This CDR3 has 13 residues. V lost 4 bases and J 1 base, leaving 11 bases between the germline ends.

The V gene is TRBV2, the J gene TRBJ2-6, with 7 positions matching TRBD2. The V segment lost 7 bases and the J segment 0 bases; nucleotides outside the gene matches: 9. The CDR3 is 17 amino acids. Germline V gene lookup returns CDR1 SNHLY and CDR2 FYNNEI. The CDR3 DNA is TGTGCCAGCACCACATGGGAGGGTTCCTCTGGGGCCAACGTCCTGACTTTC. This sequence encodes CASTTWEGSSGANVLTF.

The CDR3 region is CASSPDGEGADYGYTF. DNA of the CDR3: TGTGCCAGCAGCCCTGATGGGGAGGGAGCGGACTATGGCTACACCTTC. The chain has TRBV28 and TRBJ1-2; D not certain. This CDR3 region has 16 residues. Germline lookup yields CDR1 MDHEN and CDR2 SYDVKM. Trimming left V 6 bases short and J 3 bases short, with 20 bases between.

This clonotype was observed a handful of times. The chain carries TRBV6-1 and TRBJ2-7, with D perhaps matching TRBD2 (5 bases). Germline V gene sequence: CDR1 MNHNS, CDR2 SASEGT. Deletions cut 1 base from V and 6 bases from J, with 10 bases between. The CDR3 loop spans 13 amino acids. The CDR3 DNA is TGTGCCAGCAGTGAAGTGTTGGCGGGCGAGCAGTACTTC. Translating it yields CASSEVLAGEQYF.

The rearrangement uses TRBV20-1 and TRBJ2-3; D ambiguous. V lost 5 bases to trimming and J lost 0 bases, with 15 bases between them. Germline-derived CDR1 and CDR2 are DFQATT and SNEGSKA (reference sequence). The CDR3 consists of 15 residues. CDR3 in DNA: TGCAGTGCTCTTATGTACCTAGAAAGCACAGATACGCAGTATTTT. Translating it yields CSALMYLESTDTQYF.

Here the CDR3 reads CASSTTEQSYEQYF. CDR3 coding DNA: TGTGCCAGCAGTACGACAGAGCAAAGCTACGAGCAGTACTTC. This chain connects TRBV27 to TRBJ2-7, with D perhaps matching TRBD1 (5 bases). The ends were cut back, 5 bases at V and 3 bases at J, with 14 bases in the middle. Germline CDR1 MNHEY, CDR2 SMNVEV (reference sequence). The CDR3 has 14 residues.

This clonotype was seen at least ten times. The chain links TRBV4-1 to TRBJ1-1; TRBD1 aligns across 7 bases. V was clipped by 0 bases and J by 4 bases; unmatched bases: 5. Germline CDR1 and CDR2: MGHRA and YSYEKL. The CDR3 has 15 amino acids. The CDR3 reads CASSQEDRESTEAFF. In DNA form, the CDR3 reads TGCGCCAGCAGCCAAGAAGACAGGGAAAGCACTGAAGCTTTCTTT.

This clonotype was picked up a small number of times. The CDR3 spells CAWTASGGPLNTGELFF. The CDR3 DNA is TGTGCCTGGACGGCTAGCGGGGGGCCCTTGAACACCGGGGAGCTGTTTTTT. V and J are TRBV30 and TRBJ2-2; 11 nucleotides line up with TRBD2. Germline V CDR1 and CDR2: GTSNPN, SVGIG (reference sequence). CDR3 size: 17 residues. J lost 1 base, V lost 4 bases, and 8 bases had no gene match.

This clonotype has only a few counts. The rearrangement links TRBV7-6 to TRBJ2-1; 13 bases are a match to TRBD2. CDR1 is SGHVS and CDR2 is FNYEAQ in the germline V gene. The CDR3 runs to 14 residues. The V segment lost 3 bases and the J segment 15 bases; nucleotides outside the gene matches: 8. In DNA form, the CDR3 reads TGTGCCAGCAGCTTCGGGACTAGCGGGGCCCCGGGGTTCTTC. It yields the protein CASSFGTSGAPGFF.

This clonotype came up a few times. The chain links TRBV3-1 to TRBJ1-1, with D unresolved. The V and J ends lost 4 bases and 1 base respectively, with 10 bases between them. Looked up from germline, CDR1 is LGHDT and CDR2 is YNNKEL (reference sequence). The CDR3 runs 14 residues. Here the CDR3 reads CASSPQWQNTEAFF. CDR3 DNA: TGTGCCAGCAGCCCCCAATGGCAGAACACTGAAGCTTTCTTT.